One sample yielded the 21 T cell receptor beta chains listed below, sequenced in a study of T-cell reconstitution after alpha-beta-depleted transplantation in children (dated by TCRdb to 2016 to 2018). Libraries were built with PCR. The sample was run on an Illumina HiSeq 2500. TCR library preparation used molecular barcoding, with unique molecular identifiers applied to normalize quantification of the TCRbeta repertoire. TCRdb reran the public reads through fastp at Q25 and MiXCR, keeping productive beta chains. All rows with the same CDR3 protein become a single entry with the most common DNA and genes. The table for this sample lists hundreds of thousands of distinct CDR3 sequences; 13% of them were counted only once. About 2% of the sample lies in the top ten. The treatment or condition label, read with the paper, signifies: allogeneic hematopoietic cell transplantation with graft depleted of TCRalphabeta T cells and CD19 B cells.

Sample: PBMCs, mostly from graft donor cells, taken 360 days after TCRalphabeta/CD19-depleted stem cell transplant. Receptor source: a male patient between 10 and 17 years old who had a stem cell transplant for acute myeloid leukemia, so the T cells may come from the graft donor.

The genes are TRBV5-1 and TRBJ2-3; a possible D gene is TRBD2 (5 bases). Per the germline V gene, CDR1 is SGHRS and CDR2 is YFSETQ. CDR3 length: 16 residues. Trimming cost V 4 bases and J 2 bases, with 17 bases left between them. In DNA form, the CDR3 reads TGCGCCAGCAGCGCGGGCCTCCTAGCATCCACAGATACGCAGTATTTT. It translates to CASSAGLLASTDTQYF.

The V gene is TRBV10-3, the J gene TRBJ2-5; a possible D gene is TRBD1 (6 bases). This CDR3 region has 16 residues. Trimming pared 0 bases from V and 5 bases from J, leaving 16 bases between. Germline loops: CDR1 ENHRY, CDR2 SYGVKD. This CDR3 reads CAISESSTGLGETQYF. The CDR3 nucleotides are TGTGCCATCAGTGAGTCTTCGACAGGTCTGGGGGAGACCCAGTACTTC.

The gene calls are TRBV18 and TRBJ2-5; the D gene could be TRBD1 or TRBD2 (5 bases each). Germline V gene sequence: CDR1 KGHSH, CDR2 LQKENI. The CDR3 sequence is 14 residues long. V was pared by 3 bases and J by 5 bases, with 13 bases between. The CDR3 protein is CASSPTGPPETQYF. The CDR3 DNA is TGTGCCAGCTCACCTACGGGACCCCCGGAGACCCAGTACTTC.

This clonotype was recorded many times. This chain joins TRBV3-1 and TRBJ1-5; no definite D call. Per germline, CDR1 LGHDT and CDR2 YNNKEL (reference sequence). Trimming removed 1 base at V and 4 bases at J, with 11 bases between. This CDR3 is built from 15 residues. The CDR3, as DNA: TGTGCCAGCAGCCAAGGTGGGAAGTGGAATCAGCCCCAGCATTTT. It is translated as CASSQGGKWNQPQHF.

The table lists this clonotype with a few counts. CDR3 sequence: CASSLMWSGYSNEQFF. The CDR3 nucleotides are TGTGCCAGCAGTTTAATGTGGAGCGGGTATTCCAATGAGCAGTTCTTC. The rearrangement joins TRBV27 to TRBJ2-1; D is perhaps TRBD2 (6 bases). The V gene lost 2 bases and the J gene lost 6 bases, with 17 bases spanning the gap. Germline-derived CDR1 and CDR2 are MNHEY and SMNVEV (reference sequence). This CDR3 has 16 residues.

The J gene is TRBJ2-3, the V gene TRBV6-5; no clear D gene. Germline V gene sequence: CDR1 MNHEY, CDR2 SVGAGI. Trimming left V 6 bases short and J 2 bases short, with 6 bases between. The CDR3 covers 12 residues. Here the CDR3 reads CASRSNTDTQYF. In DNA, the CDR3 is TGTGCCAGCAGATCCAACACAGATACGCAGTATTTT.

This chain links TRBV29-1 with TRBJ2-7; D might be TRBD1 (5 bases). The CDR3 length is 12 residues. Deletions cut 4 bases from V and 1 base from J, with 8 bases between. Germline assignment: CDR1 SQVTM and CDR2 ANQGSEA. The CDR3 nucleotides are TGCAGCGTTGCCCAGGGTTCCTACGAGCAGTACTTC. Translated, it gives CSVAQGSYEQYF.

This clonotype showed up just a few times. This may arise from a read error, as a much more abundant clone is one base away. Here the CDR3 DNA reads TGTGCCAGCAGCCCGGACCCAGATACGCAGTATTTT. The encoded protein is CASSPDPDTQYF. V and J are TRBV4-2 and TRBJ2-3; D is unresolved. CDR1 and CDR2 from the germline V gene are LGHNA and YNFKEQ. The CDR3 loop spans 12 amino acids. Trimming stripped 4 bases from V and 4 bases from J, with 6 bases between.

This chain uses TRBV21-1 with TRBJ2-5; the table's D call of TRBD1 was not tested on the DNA. TRBV21-1 is a listed pseudogene. This CDR3 has 19 amino acids. The DNA for the CDR3 is TGTGCCAGCAGCAAAGTTCATAGCCCCGGGGACGGGGTCGAAGAGACCCAGTACTTC. It translates to CASSKVHSPGDGVEETQYF.

This clonotype has ten or more counts. The rearrangement joins TRBV24-1 to TRBJ2-1, with 7 bases aligning to TRBD2. This CDR3 has 15 residues. Per germline, CDR1 KGHDR and CDR2 SFDVKD. Losses at the gene ends were 4 bases for V and 6 bases for J; bases not matched to a gene: 8. CDR3 nucleotides: TGTGCCACCAGTGACCGACGGGGGGTGGGCAATGAGCAGTTCTTC. Translating gives CATSDRRGVGNEQFF.

This clonotype was seen ten or more times. The J gene is TRBJ2-5, the V gene TRBV20-1; a possible D gene is TRBD1 (5 bases). CDR1 and CDR2 (germline): DFQATT, SNEGSKA (reference sequence). Trimming took off 6 bases at V and 2 bases at J, with 19 bases between the two ends. The CDR3 contains 15 residues. CDR3 sequence: CSAPMAARGQETQYF. In DNA form, the CDR3 reads TGCAGTGCGCCAATGGCGGCTAGGGGACAAGAGACCCAGTACTTC.

This clonotype was observed at least ten times. This sequence joins TRBV6-2 or TRBV6-3 and TRBJ2-4, with 14 positions matching TRBD2. Germline V gene lookup returns CDR1 MNHEY and CDR2 SVGEGT. V was pared by 4 bases and J by 2 bases, with 10 bases of the junction left unmatched. This CDR3 region has 19 residues. The CDR3 sequence is CASSFGLAGGEGTKNIQYF. The CDR3 DNA follows: TGTGCCAGCAGTTTTGGACTAGCGGGAGGTGAAGGAACCAAAAACATTCAGTACTTC.

This clonotype came up many times. This chain uses TRBV28 with TRBJ2-3; 10 bases are a match to TRBD2. Germline V gene data show CDR1 as MDHEN and CDR2 as SYDVKM. The CDR3 is 19 residues long. The V and J ends lost 1 base and 3 bases, in that order; junction bases with no gene match: 13. CDR3 bases: TGTGCCAGCAGTTTATTAGGGGGAGCTAGCGGGAGTGTGACAGATACGCAGTATTTT. Protein sequence: CASSLLGGASGSVTDTQYF.

This clonotype appeared a few times. The chain uses TRBV29-1 and TRBJ2-1; TRBD1 is a possible D gene (5 bases). The ends were cut back, 5 bases at V and 4 bases at J, with 9 bases in the middle. The germline gives CDR1 SQVTM, CDR2 ANQGSEA. This CDR3 comprises 12 residues. CDR3 sequence: CSVNQGYNEQFF. In nucleotides, the CDR3 is TGCAGCGTTAACCAGGGTTACAATGAGCAGTTCTTC.

This clonotype was recorded many times. V is TRBV5-1 and J is TRBJ2-2; 12 bases line up with TRBD2. CDR1 is SGHRS and CDR2 is YFSETQ in the germline V gene. After removal of 4 bases from V and 6 bases from J, the junction contained 4 bases not matched to a gene. The CDR3 spans 15 residues. The CDR3 reads CASSRLAGVAGELFF. The CDR3 coding sequence is TGCGCCAGCAGCCGACTAGCGGGAGTAGCCGGGGAGCTGTTTTTT.

This clonotype was observed many times. The chain carries TRBV18 and TRBJ2-3; TRBD2 matches 15 bases. V was clipped by 5 bases and J by 2 bases; unmatched bases: 5. The CDR3 spans 17 residues. Germline V gene sequence: CDR1 KGHSH, CDR2 LQKENI. The CDR3 is CASSSRTSGGVTDTQYF. CDR3 coding DNA: TGTGCCAGCTCATCGAGGACTAGCGGGGGGGTCACAGATACGCAGTATTTT. Full variable domain (remainder filled in from reference TRBV18 and TRBJ2-3): NAGVMQNPRHLVRRRGQEARLRCSPMKGHSHVYWYRQLPEEGLKFMVYLQKENIIDESGMPKERFSAEFPKEGPSILRIQQVVRGDSAAYFCASSSRTSGGVTDTQYFGPGTRLTVL.

This clonotype was detected only a few times. The rearrangement joins TRBV5-1 to TRBJ2-7; possible D gene TRBD1, 8 bases. V was trimmed by 3 bases and J by 6 bases, leaving 13 bases between them. The CDR3 loop spans 13 amino acids. In germline, CDR1 is SGHRS, CDR2 YFSETQ. The CDR3 is CASSSYRGGEQYF. DNA for the CDR3: TGCGCCAGCAGCTCCTACAGGGGGGGCGAGCAGTACTTC. The full variable domain, completed using reference TRBV5-1 and TRBJ2-7, is KAGVTQTPRYLIKTRGQQVTLSCSPISGHRSVSWYQQTPGQGLQFLFEYFSETQRNKGNFPGRFSGRQFSNSRSEMNVSTLELGDSALYLCASSSYRGGEQYFGPGTRLTVT.

The table lists this clonotype with a few counts. The chain is built from TRBV27 and TRBJ2-3, with 8 bases aligning to TRBD2. V was pared by 10 bases and J by 1 base, with 16 bases of the junction left unmatched. Germline assignment: CDR1 MNHEY and CDR2 SMNVEV (reference sequence). The CDR3 spans 17 residues. The CDR3 reads CATARLGAGVGTDTQYF. The CDR3 nucleotides are TGTGCCACCGCGAGGTTAGGAGCGGGAGTTGGCACAGATACGCAGTATTTT.

The CDR3 DNA is TGCAGCGTGGCTACCGGGACAGGGGGCCCAGATACGCAGTATTTT. It yields the protein CSVATGTGGPDTQYF. This chain links TRBV29-1 with TRBJ2-3; 12 nucleotides match TRBD1. CDR1 and CDR2 (germline): SQVTM, ANQGSEA. This CDR3 region has 15 residues. V shed 6 bases, J shed 4 bases, and the junction held 8 bases outside the gene matches.

This clonotype was seen at least ten times. The genes are TRBV27 and TRBJ1-1; D not resolved. V was shortened by 1 base and J by 5 bases, with 11 bases between the two germline ends. In germline, CDR1 is MNHEY, CDR2 SMNVEV (reference sequence). CDR3 length: 14 residues. The CDR3, as DNA: TGTGCCAGCAGTTTATATGGGGTAGGGACTGAAGCTTTCTTT. Protein product: CASSLYGVGTEAFF.

The chain employs TRBV5-1 and TRBJ2-7, with 8 bases matching TRBD2. The trim removed 4 bases at V and 0 bases at J, leaving 6 bases unmatched. Germline V CDR1 and CDR2: SGHRS, YFSETQ. The CDR3 sequence is 15 residues long. CDR3 nucleotide sequence: TGCGCCAGCAGCACCGCTAGCGGGCCCTCCTACGAGCAGTACTTC. This sequence encodes CASSTASGPSYEQYF.